This entry lists 14 T cell receptor beta chains sequenced from one sample in a study of PD-1 blockade in classical Hodgkin lymphoma. Sequencing was performed with immunoSEQ multiplex PCR; in TCRdb, only in-frame clones are kept and a portion is missing. The sample lists 75,000 to 100,000 clones; roughly 79% were seen once. Every patient was affected by relapse after autologous stem cell transplantation, while exposure to brentuximab vedotin was not uniform. The starting material was peripheral blood mononuclear cells (PBMCs), obtained before the second cycle of nivolumab. These receptor sequences come from a human donor with classical Hodgkin lymphoma.

V gene TRBV10-3 combines with J gene TRBJ2-3, with TRBD1 matching 9 bases. The CDR3 has 16 amino acids. V lost 4 bases, J lost 0 bases, and 5 bases stayed unmatched. CDR1 and CDR2 (germline): ENHRY, SYGVKD. CDR3 amino acids: CAISAQGAVSTDTQYF. The CDR3 nucleotides read TGTGCCATCAGTGCACAGGGGGCGGTTAGCACAGATACGCAGTATTTT.

V and J are TRBV10-3 and TRBJ2-3, with D perhaps TRBD1 (6 bases). CDR3 length: 16 residues. The ends were cut back, 3 bases at V and 5 bases at J, with 18 bases in the middle. Germline assignment: CDR1 ENHRY and CDR2 SYGVKD. The CDR3: CAISDGATGFGDTQYF. The CDR3 region has the DNA TGTGCCATCAGTGACGGGGCCACAGGGTTTGGAGATACGCAGTATTTT.

The chain joins TRBV27 to TRBJ2-1, with 8 bases aligning to TRBD1. Germline V gene data show CDR1 as MNHEY and CDR2 as SMNVEV (reference sequence). The V gene end was trimmed by 2 bases and the J gene end by 8 bases; junction bases not matched to a gene: 14. This CDR3 has 17 residues. CDR3 in amino acids: CASSLGRLGTGGDEQFF. The CDR3 bases are TGTGCCAGCAGTTTAGGCCGGCTCGGGACAGGAGGAGATGAGCAGTTCTTC.

J is TRBJ1-1 and V is TRBV5-1; no clear D gene. The V gene lost 4 bases and the J gene lost 7 bases, with 14 bases spanning the gap. This CDR3 has 13 amino acids. Germline V gene sequence: CDR1 SGHRS, CDR2 YFSETQ. CDR3 coding DNA: TGCGCCAGCAGCGCCGGAGGTTGGGATGAAGCTTTCTTT. Amino acids: CASSAGGWDEAFF.

This clone has at least ten counts. The chain couples TRBV25-1 to TRBJ1-2; D ambiguous. The CDR3 loop spans 13 amino acids. The germline V and J ends were trimmed by 7 bases and 7 bases, with 16 bases remaining between them. The V gene's germline CDR1 is MGHDK and CDR2 SYGVNS. The CDR3 nucleotides read TGTGCCAGCATGTCTGGGGTCGGGGTTGGCTACACCTTC. Amino acids: CASMSGVGVGYTF.

The genes are TRBV19 and TRBJ2-5; the match to TRBD2 covers 10 bases. Per the germline V gene, CDR1 is LNHDA and CDR2 is SQIVND (reference sequence). The CDR3 is made up of 16 amino acids. Unmatched junction bases numbered 11, after V lost 5 bases and J lost 5 bases. CDR3 DNA sequence: TGTGCCAGTAGTCCCCGGCTAGCGGGAGTAATGGAGACCCAGTACTTC. Translation gives CASSPRLAGVMETQYF.

The chain carries TRBV7-9 and TRBJ2-7, with D perhaps matching TRBD1 or TRBD2 (5 bases each). Germline V CDR1 and CDR2: SEHNR, FQNEAQ (reference sequence). The CDR3 is 13 amino acids. V was shortened by 1 base and J by 10 bases, with 14 bases between the two germline ends. CDR3 region: CASSLERQGVQYF. The CDR3 coding sequence is TGTGCCAGCAGCTTAGAACGTCAGGGAGTCCAGTACTTC.

The V call is TRBV7-6, the J call TRBJ2-3, with D perhaps TRBD1 or TRBD2 (5 bases each). CDR3 length: 14 residues. The germline CDR1 and CDR2 sequences are SGHVS and FNYEAQ. Trimming stripped 8 bases from V and 0 bases from J, with 12 bases between. The CDR3 DNA follows: TGTGCCAGCGGGGCGGGTACTAGCACAGATACGCAGTATTTT. This sequence encodes CASGAGTSTDTQYF.

The chain is built from TRBV7-9 and TRBJ2-7; D possibly corresponds to TRBD1 (5 bases). Trimming left V 3 bases short and J 3 bases short, with 6 bases between. The CDR3 is made up of 12 amino acids. The germline V gene encodes CDR1 SEHNR and CDR2 FQNEAQ (reference sequence). CDR3 protein: CASSLTVYEQYF. CDR3 nucleotides: TGTGCCAGCAGCTTGACAGTCTACGAGCAGTACTTC. The full variable domain, its missing parts supplied by reference TRBV7-9 and TRBJ2-7, is DTGVSQNPRHKITKRGQNVTFRCDPISEHNRLYWYRQTLGQGPEFLTYFQNEAQLEKSRLLSDRFSAERPKGSFSTLEIQRTEQGDSAMYLCASSLTVYEQYFGPGTRLTVT.

The V and J genes are TRBV5-4 and TRBJ2-7, with a possible D match to TRBD1 (6 bases). With 0 bases removed from V and 6 bases from J, the gap between germline ends came to 19 bases. In germline, CDR1 is SGHNT, CDR2 YYREEE (reference sequence). The CDR3 has 16 amino acids. The CDR3 DNA reads TGTGCCAGCAGCTTGGAGCCCGGACAGAACGGAGTCGAGCAGTACTTC. Its protein is CASSLEPGQNGVEQYF. The full variable domain, with the rest looked up from reference TRBV5-4 and TRBJ2-7, is ETGVTQSPTHLIKTRGQQVTLRCSSQSGHNTVSWYQQALGQGPQFIFQYYREEENGRGNFPPRFSGLQFPNYSSELNVNALELDDSALYLCASSLEPGQNGVEQYFGPGTRLTVT.

V and J are TRBV7-2 and TRBJ2-2; unclear D gene. The germline gives CDR1 SGHTA, CDR2 FQGNSA. V dropped 4 bases and J dropped 14 bases, with 20 bases sitting between them. The CDR3 runs to 14 residues. The CDR3 DNA sequence: TGTGCCAGCAGCTCCACCATGACGGCGGCGGTACTGTTTTTT. It yields the protein CASSSTMTAAVLFF.

This clone showed up just once. The rearrangement joins TRBV7-6 to TRBJ2-3, with 9 bases lining up with TRBD2. The V and J ends lost 1 base and 0 bases, in that order; junction bases with no gene match: 2. The CDR3 contains 16 residues. The germline CDR1 and CDR2 sequences are SGHVS and FNYEAQ. CDR3 bases: TGTGCCAGCAGCTTAGTGGCGGGAGGGAGCACAGATACGCAGTATTTT. The encoded protein is CASSLVAGGSTDTQYF. Full variable domain (missing parts from reference TRBV7-6 and TRBJ2-3): GAGVSQSPRYKVTKRGQDVALRCDPISGHVSLYWYRQALGQGPEFLTYFNYEAQQDKSGLPNDRFSAERPEGSISTLTIQRTEQRDSAMYRCASSLVAGGSTDTQYFGPGTRLTVL.

This chain uses TRBV30 with TRBJ2-7; D ambiguous. Germline CDR1 GTSNPN, CDR2 SVGIG (reference sequence). This CDR3 region has 8 residues. The V end lost 4 bases, the J end lost 5 bases, and 0 bases lay between the germline ends. The CDR3 spells CAWNEQYF. The CDR3, as DNA: TGTGCCTGGAACGAGCAGTACTTC.

This clone was detected a few times. The genes are TRBV13 and TRBJ2-4, with D possibly matching TRBD1 (5 bases). Deletions cut 5 bases from V and 0 bases from J, with 11 bases between. The germline gives CDR1 PRHDT, CDR2 FYEKMQ (reference sequence). CDR3 length: 15 residues. The CDR3 is CASSTTERAKNIQYF. The CDR3 nucleotides read TGTGCCAGCAGCACGACAGAACGAGCCAAAAACATTCAGTACTTC.